Listed below are T cell receptor beta chains from one sample, sequenced in a study of cytomegalovirus exposure and HLA in healthy donors. The data were produced by immunoSEQ multiplex PCR, yet TCRdb's version contains in-frame clones alone and is incomplete. Of 35,000 to 55,000 clones listed, over 85% are singletons. Source material: PBMCs. The receptors were sampled from a woman aged 18-35 years in good health and CMV-seronegative. Both conserved end residues are part of each CDR3. D genes are given only for firm matches. The size of a clone is reported for some rows only, either as once, few or many, or as a class for expanded clones.

V gene,J gene,D gene,clone size,CDR3 DNA,CDR3 protein
TRBV19,TRBJ1-1,.,.,TGTGCCAGTAAAAACCAGGGAGCGGGCACTGAAGCTTTCTTT,CASKNQGAGTEAFF
TRBV6-5,TRBJ2-2,TRBD1,.,TGTGCCAGCAGACAGGGGTCAGGAGACACCGGGGAGCTGTTTTTT,CASRQGSGDTGELFF
TRBV19,TRBJ2-2,.,.,TGTGCCAGTAAGCGGGCTATTTACACCGGGGAGCTGTTTTTT,CASKRAIYTGELFF
TRBV6-5,TRBJ2-7,TRBD1,.,TGTGCCAGCAGTGAGGGACAGGGGTTTTACGAGCAGTACTTC,CASSEGQGFYEQYF
TRBV18,TRBJ1-2,.,.,TGTGCCAGCTCGCCTGACAGCCTCTATGGCTACACCTTC,CASSPDSLYGYTF
TRBV25-1,TRBJ2-7,TRBD2,.,TGTGCCAGCAGCCCCGGGGGGGCATACTCCTACGAGCAGTACTTC,CASSPGGAYSYEQYF
TRBV11-2,TRBJ2-3,.,.,TGTGCCAGCAGCTTATTTCAGGGCCCCGATACGCAGTATTTT,CASSLFQGPDTQYF
TRBV5-6,TRBJ1-5,.,once,TGTGCCAGCAGCTTGACTGATCATCAGCCCCAGCATTTT,CASSLTDHQPQHF
TRBV6-1,TRBJ1-4,TRBD1,.,TGTGCCAGCAGTGAAGAGCCCGGGACAGGGGGTGAAAAACTGTTTTTT,CASSEEPGTGGEKLFF
TRBV27,TRBJ2-7,TRBD2,.,TGTGCCAGCAGTCCTCTAGCGGGGGGGTTCTCCGAGCAGTACTTC,CASSPLAGGFSEQYF
TRBV21-1,TRBJ2-7,.,.,TGTGCCAGCAGCACGAGGACAGGGAAGGACTACGAGCAGTACTTC,CASSTRTGKDYEQYF
TRBV5-1,TRBJ2-5,.,few,TGCGCCAGCCGACATGAGGGGGGGTACCAAGAGACCCAGTACTTC,CASRHEGGYQETQYF
TRBV11-1,TRBJ1-2,.,.,TGTGCCAGCACCGAAAGGGGGGGGCCCTATGGCTACACCTTC,CASTERGGPYGYTF
TRBV29-1,TRBJ1-2,TRBD1,.,TGCAGCGTCAGACAGGGGATAGAGTATGGCTACACCTTC,CSVRQGIEYGYTF
TRBV28,TRBJ1-2,.,.,TGTGCCAGCAGACAGGGAATTGGTAACTATGGCTACACCTTC,CASRQGIGNYGYTF
TRBV29-1,TRBJ2-7,TRBD1,.,TGCAGCGTTGTATGGGGGGACAGGCCTTCCTACGAGCAGTACTTC,CSVVWGDRPSYEQYF
TRBV2,TRBJ2-2,TRBD1,.,TGTGCCAGCAGTACCAGGGGGCAAGGCACCGGGGAGCTGTTTTTT,CASSTRGQGTGELFF
TRBV10-3,TRBJ1-1,.,.,TGTGCCATAAAGGGAGCGGTGAACACTGAAGCTTTCTTT,CAIKGAVNTEAFF
TRBV5-4,TRBJ1-2,.,.,TGTGCCAGCAGCTTGGGGTCAGATTATGGCTACACCTTC,CASSLGSDYGYTF
TRBV27,TRBJ2-7,TRBD2,.,TGTGCCAGCAGTTCGGGGGGGCCCTACGAGCAGTACTTC,CASSSGGPYEQYF
TRBV10-3,TRBJ2-7,TRBD2,.,TGTGCCATCAGTGATATCGGTAGCGGGGCAACCTACGAGCAGTACTTC,CAISDIGSGATYEQYF
TRBV28,TRBJ2-5,.,.,TGTGCCAGCAGTCGTCCTGGGCCCCAAGAGACCCAGTACTTC,CASSRPGPQETQYF
TRBV30,TRBJ2-3,TRBD2,.,TGTGCCTGGATGGGACTAGCGGGAAGTACAGATACGCAGTATTTT,CAWMGLAGSTDTQYF
TRBV5-1,TRBJ1-1,TRBD1,.,TGCGCCAGCAGGTCAGGGGGGATCGGTAGCACTGAAGCTTTCTTT,CASRSGGIGSTEAFF
TRBV11-1,TRBJ2-1,.,.,TGTGCCAGCAGCCAGAGAGCTAGCGATGAGCAGTTCTTC,CASSQRASDEQFF
TRBV7-6,TRBJ2-7,.,.,TGTGCCAGCAGCTTAGCGCCCTCGACTGACGCAACCTACGAGCAGTACTTC,CASSLAPSTDATYEQYF
TRBV2,TRBJ2-5,TRBD2,once,TGTGCCAGCAGTGGACTAGCGGGGGATCAAGAGACCCAGTACTTC,CASSGLAGDQETQYF
TRBV28,TRBJ1-1,.,.,TGTGCCAGCAGTTTAAGGAGTCCTATGAACACTGAAGCTTTCTTT,CASSLRSPMNTEAFF
TRBV6-1,TRBJ1-5,TRBD1,.,TGTGCCAGCAGTTCGGACAGGGGAAATCAGCCCCAGCATTTT,CASSSDRGNQPQHF
TRBV15,TRBJ1-4,.,.,TGTGCCACCAGCAGAGATGGCACAGGCCGTAATGAAAAACTGTTTTTT,CATSRDGTGRNEKLFF
TRBV28,TRBJ2-3,TRBD2,.,TGTGCCAGCAAGCTAGCGGGCACAGATACGCAGTATTTT,CASKLAGTDTQYF
TRBV4-2,TRBJ2-3,.,.,TGTGCCAGCAGCGCGACAGATACGCAGTATTTT,CASSATDTQYF